Following are 9 T cell receptor beta chains from one sample sequenced in a study of control samples from healthy donors and cancer patients. This table comes from immunoSEQ multiplex PCR, and its TCRdb copy is limited to in-frame clones, with some not included. This table holds roughly 90,000 clones, around 82% found once. The sequenced sample was blood. These receptors all stem from a woman aged 60 to 75 in good health.

V is TRBV6-2 or TRBV6-3 and J is TRBJ1-2; D unclear. Trimming shortened V by 2 bases and J by 0 bases, and 10 bases separated the two germline ends. The CDR3 extends over 15 amino acids. Germline-derived CDR1 and CDR2 are MNHEY and SVGEGT. The CDR3, as DNA: TGTGCCAGCAGTTACAAGGCAGAAGCTAACTATGGCTACACCTTC. Translation: CASSYKAEANYGYTF.

V gene TRBV19 combines with J gene TRBJ1-2, with 10 bases identical to TRBD1. The ends lost 5 bases at V and 0 bases at J; junction bases unmatched: 6. The CDR3 has 16 residues. CDR1 and CDR2 (germline): LNHDA, SQIVND (reference sequence). DNA of the CDR3: TGTGCCAGTAGTCTGGGACAGGGGAGAACTAACTATGGCTACACCTTC. The encoded protein is CASSLGQGRTNYGYTF.

This clone was detected a few times. CDR3 bases: TGTGCCAGCAGCCGGACAGGGAACACTGAAGCTTTCTTT. Encoded protein: CASSRTGNTEAFF. The rearrangement links TRBV3-1 (or the pseudogene TRBV3-2) to TRBJ1-1, with TRBD1 matching 7 bases. The V gene's germline CDR1 is LGHDT and CDR2 YNNKEL (reference sequence). The CDR3 has 13 amino acids. J was trimmed by 1 base and V by 4 bases; bases with no gene match: 0.

V is TRBV28 and J is TRBJ2-7, with TRBD2 as a possible D gene (6 bases). The length of the CDR3 is 13 residues. The germline V gene encodes CDR1 MDHEN and CDR2 SYDVKM. V lost 11 bases, J lost 0 bases, and 14 bases lay in between. CDR3 residues: CAVLEGSSYEQYF. CDR3 nucleotide sequence: TGTGCCGTATTGGAGGGGAGCTCCTACGAGCAGTACTTC.

The CDR3 nucleotides read TGTGCCAGCTCACCCAACGGCTCTGGAAACACCATATATTTT. Encoded protein: CASSPNGSGNTIYF. The genes are TRBV18 and TRBJ1-3; D is unclear. Germline V lookup: CDR1 KGHSH, CDR2 LQKENI. The CDR3 covers 14 residues. The V and J ends lost 3 bases and 0 bases respectively, with 6 bases between them.

The J gene is TRBJ1-6, the V gene TRBV6-5, with D perhaps matching TRBD1 (5 bases). Germline loops: CDR1 MNHEY, CDR2 SVGAGI. The V gene lost 4 bases and the J gene lost 7 bases, with 11 bases spanning the gap. The CDR3 sequence is 14 residues long. Here the CDR3 reads CASSSRDRNSPLHF. DNA for the CDR3: TGTGCCAGCAGTTCGCGGGACCGGAATTCACCCCTCCACTTT.

V gene TRBV5-5 combines with J gene TRBJ2-5, with TRBD2 matching 10 bases. V was pared by 2 bases and J by 3 bases, with 4 bases of the junction left unmatched. The CDR3 has 15 residues. From germline, CDR1 is SGHKS and CDR2 YYEKEE (reference sequence). CDR3 nucleotides: TGTGCCAGCAGCTTTGGACTAGCGGATAAAGAGACCCAGTACTTC. Its translation is CASSFGLADKETQYF.

The chain couples TRBV19 to TRBJ1-2; the match to TRBD1 covers 7 bases. After removal of 7 bases from V and 10 bases from J, the junction contained 9 bases not matched to a gene. Germline loops: CDR1 LNHDA, CDR2 SQIVND (reference sequence). This CDR3 contains 12 residues. The CDR3 sequence: CASTTAGGFYTF. In nucleotides, the CDR3 is TGTGCCAGTACGACCGCAGGGGGATTCTACACCTTC.

The table lists this clone with a count of one. V is TRBV18 and J is TRBJ1-1; TRBD1 aligns across 12 bases. The V gene end was trimmed by 0 bases and the J gene end by 3 bases; junction bases not matched to a gene: 2. The CDR3 is 16 amino acids. Germline V CDR1 and CDR2: KGHSH, LQKENI. In nucleotides, the CDR3 is TGTGCCAGCTCACCACCTGGGACAGGGGGCCACACTGAAGCTTTCTTT. It encodes CASSPPGTGGHTEAFF.